This TCR beta chain was obtained from a study of identical twins. In germline, CDR1 is SGHRS, CDR2 YFSETQ. This CDR3 is built from 15 residues. Template switching created a universal primer site, and the cDNA included unique molecular identifiers. MiXCR was run by TCRdb on the 5' RACE reads, yielding one entry per CDR3 protein. The profile covers 1.5 million to 2 million distinct CDR3 sequences, with around 33% appearing a single time and about 0.27% taken by the ten largest. On this clonotype itself: Antigen: not known.

Findings and caveats of the study: Cord blood beta clonotypes present at high abundance carried fewer insertions; no such pattern appeared in memory repertoires. Out-of-frame alpha sequences shared by twins showed excess low generation probability.

The rearrangement uses TRBV5-1 and TRBJ2-1, with TRBD2 as a possible D gene (5 bases). Judging by the DNA end, TRBJ2-7 fits better; the J call may be wrong. Sequenced: cord blood. The TCR comes from a newborn girl in good health. CDR3 bases: TGCGCCAGCAGCTTGAGGCGGGTTTCCTACAATGAGCAGTACTTC. As protein: CASSLRRVSYNEQYF.